This TCR beta chain appears in the sequencing data of a study of blood T cell repertoires in COVID-19. Study context: COVID-19 samples, acute and convalescent, were from the United States, Italy and Spain.

The data were produced by immunoSEQ multiplex PCR, yet TCRdb's version contains in-frame clones alone and is incomplete. The sample includes 200,000 to 250,000 clones, approximately 84% of them seen just once. The study assigned cohorts using participant-reported clinical history. From germline, CDR1 is MDHEN and CDR2 SYDVKM. The CDR3 has 15 amino acids. Unmatched junction bases numbered 15, after V lost 7 bases and J lost 7 bases. What was sequenced was PBMCs or T cells enriched from blood (not recorded which). V usage is TRBV28 and J usage is TRBJ1-2, with TRBD1 identical over 7 bases. The sequence was collected from a middle-aged man who had recovered from COVID-19. CDR3: CASIGTDPTIPGYTF. The CDR3 coding sequence is TGTGCCAGCATTGGGACAGACCCTACTATTCCTGGCTACACCTTC.